This T cell receptor (beta chain) was captured by sequencing in a study of blood T cell repertoires in COVID-19. The germline V gene has CDR1 LNHDA and CDR2 SQIVND (reference sequence). V was cut by 9 bases and J by 14 bases, with 17 bases left in between. This CDR3 has 12 residues. Profiling relied on immunoSEQ multiplex PCR, and the TCRdb table lists in-frame clones only, not all of them. The sample lists roughly 150,000 clones, 85% occurring once. The genes are TRBV19 and TRBJ1-6; D unclear. This sequence was found in a woman between 50 and 59 years old with COVID-19, enrolled during active disease. Sequencing was done on a sample of peripheral blood. The CDR3 DNA is TGTGCCAGCCACCCGTCAGTTGGTACCCTCCACTTT. As protein: CASHPSVGTLHF. The variable domain in full, with the rest retrieved from reference TRBV19 and TRBJ1-6, is DGGITQSPKYLFRKEGQNVTLSCEQNLNHDAMYWYRQDPGQGLRLIYYSQIVNDFQKGDIAEGYSVSREKKESFPLTVTSAQKNPTAFYLCASHPSVGTLHFGNGTRLTVT.